This TCR beta chain was sequenced in a study of shared clonotypes between healthy human individuals. Data came from immunoSEQ multiplex PCR; TCRdb stores just in-frame clones and leaves some out. Of some 2 million clones listed, about 95% are singletons. CDR1 and CDR2 (germline): MNHNY, SVGAGI (reference sequence). The CDR3 totals 16 residues. V was trimmed by 2 bases and J by 8 bases, leaving 16 bases between them. Naive CD8 cells lacked CD45RO and underwent positive selection for CCR7, leaving out terminally differentiated effector memory CD45RA+ cells. This TCR came from a man aged 18 to 30 in good health. The sample was naive CD8+ T cells sorted from blood. V and J are TRBV6-6 and TRBJ1-6; no clear D. DNA for the CDR3: TGTGCCAGCAGTTACAGCGGAGGCCTAGGAGATTCACCCCTCCACTTT. The encoded protein is CASSYSGGLGDSPLHF.